The next 27 T cell receptor beta chains were all read from a single sample in a study of shared clonotypes between healthy human individuals. The table came from immunoSEQ multiplex PCR; TCRdb's copy has only in-frame clones and leaves some out. Of a few million clones in the sample, approximately 94% were seen once. Input material: naive CD4+ T cells sorted from blood. Stated subset: CD45RA+ positively selected. These receptors were collected from a man aged 18 to 30 in good health.

This clone was counted a single time. The rearrangement joins TRBV7-9 to TRBJ2-7; D call uncertain. V dropped 0 bases and J dropped 6 bases, with 12 bases sitting between them. Germline V gives CDR1 SEHNR, CDR2 FQNEAQ (reference sequence). The CDR3 runs to 14 residues. The CDR3 sequence: CASSLAGYTGEQYF. In DNA, the CDR3 is TGTGCCAGCAGCTTAGCAGGCTACACGGGCGAGCAGTACTTC.

V is TRBV5-1 and J is TRBJ1-1, with D perhaps TRBD1 (5 bases). CDR1 is SGHRS, CDR2 YFSETQ, per germline. CDR3 length equals 15 residues. V lost 7 bases and J lost 0, with 16 bases in between. The CDR3 loop is CASSVGAEMNTEAFF. Here the CDR3 DNA reads TGCGCCAGCTCGGTTGGGGCAGAAATGAACACTGAAGCTTTCTTT. Full variable domain (outside the CDR3, taken from reference TRBV5-1 and TRBJ1-1): KAGVTQTPRYLIKTRGQQVTLSCSPISGHRSVSWYQQTPGQGLQFLFEYFSETQRNKGNFPGRFSGRQFSNSRSEMNVSTLELGDSALYLCASSVGAEMNTEAFFGQGTRLTVV.

This chain links TRBV5-4 with TRBJ1-1, with D possibly TRBD1 on 5 matching bases. Trimming took off 1 base at V and 3 bases at J, with 10 bases between the two ends. Germline CDR1 reads SGHNT; CDR2 reads YYREEE (reference sequence). The CDR3 length is 14 residues. CDR3 sequence: CASSLSGPYTEAFF. CDR3 DNA sequence: TGTGCCAGCAGCTTGTCGGGGCCGTACACTGAAGCTTTCTTT. The full variable domain, completed using reference TRBV5-4 and TRBJ1-1, is ETGVTQSPTHLIKTRGQQVTLRCSSQSGHNTVSWYQQALGQGPQFIFQYYREEENGRGNFPPRFSGLQFPNYSSELNVNALELDDSALYLCASSLSGPYTEAFFGQGTRLTVV.

The chain is built from TRBV5-6 and TRBJ1-1, with D possibly TRBD1 on 5 matching bases. Trimming shortened V by 0 bases and J by 7 bases, and 7 bases separated the two germline ends. CDR3 length: 12 amino acids. Germline V gene lookup returns CDR1 SGHDT and CDR2 YYEEEE. CDR3 nucleotides: TGTGCCAGCAGCTTGGCAGGGCTTGAAGCTTTCTTT. Translated: CASSLAGLEAFF.

The gene calls are TRBV30 and TRBJ1-4; 7 bases line up with TRBD1. The CDR3 contains 14 residues. The germline V gene encodes CDR1 GTSNPN and CDR2 SVGIG (reference sequence). V dropped 5 bases and J dropped 4; count of bases not matched to a gene: 7. The CDR3 coding sequence is TGTGCCTGGCAACAGGGGAGTGGTAATGAAAAACTGTTTTTT. Its protein product is CAWQQGSGNEKLFF.

The V and J genes are TRBV5-1 and TRBJ2-7, with TRBD2 matching over 8 bases. The CDR3 extends over 15 amino acids. V lost 0 bases, J lost 6 bases, and 8 bases stayed unmatched. Germline V gene sequence: CDR1 SGHRS, CDR2 YFSETQ. CDR3 sequence (DNA): TGCGCCAGCAGCTTGGGGTCAGCGGGAGAGGTCGAGCAGTACTTC. Its protein product is CASSLGSAGEVEQYF.

The chain is built from TRBV2 and TRBJ1-4; 7 nucleotides line up with TRBD1. The J segment lost 8 bases and the V segment lost 7 bases, leaving 7 bases of the junction unmatched. This CDR3 comprises 13 residues. Germline assignment: CDR1 SNHLY and CDR2 FYNNEI. In nucleotides, the CDR3 is TGTGCCAGCAAGGGACAGACTCCGGAAAAACTGTTTTTT. As protein: CASKGQTPEKLFF. Combining the CDR3 with reference TRBV2 and TRBJ1-4 gives the whole variable domain EPEVTQTPSHQVTQMGQEVILRCVPISNHLYFYWYRQILGQKVEFLVSFYNNEISEKSEIFDDQFSVERPDGSNFTLKIRSTKLEDSAMYFCASKGQTPEKLFFGSGTQLSVL.

This sequence joins TRBV11-3 and TRBJ2-7, with 9 bases fitting TRBD1. The CDR3 is 14 amino acids. Germline V gene data show CDR1 as SGHNT and CDR2 as YENEEA. Germline trimming cut 5 bases from V and 3 bases from J; bases unmatched to any gene: 5. CDR3 sequence (DNA): TGTGCCAGCAGCCCCCGGGACAGGGACTACGAGCAGTACTTC. Protein sequence: CASSPRDRDYEQYF.

The CDR3 region has the DNA TGTGCCATCAGTGAGGGAACGCTTAGGGAGACCCAGTACTTC. Residues: CAISEGTLRETQYF. This chain links TRBV10-3 with TRBJ2-5, with no clear D. CDR3 length: 14 amino acids. Germline V CDR1 and CDR2: ENHRY, SYGVKD. Trimming left V 2 bases short and J 5 bases short, with 12 bases between.

This chain uses TRBV5-6 with TRBJ2-7, with D tentatively TRBD1 (6 bases). The CDR3 is made up of 11 amino acids. Per germline, CDR1 SGHDT and CDR2 YYEEEE. Trimming removed 7 bases at V and 6 bases at J, with 11 bases between. CDR3 sequence: CASGTGLEQYF. For the CDR3, the DNA is TGTGCCAGCGGTACAGGGCTCGAGCAGTACTTC. Together with reference TRBV5-6 and TRBJ2-7, the CDR3 gives the full variable domain: DAGVTQSPTHLIKTRGQQVTLRCSPKSGHDTVSWYQQALGQGPQFIFQYYEEEERQRGNFPDRFSGHQFPNYSSELNVNALLLGDSALYLCASGTGLEQYFGPGTRLTVT.

The CDR3 sequence: CASSSGTEYNEQFF. The CDR3 nucleotides are TGCGCCAGCAGCTCCGGGACGGAATACAATGAGCAGTTCTTC. This sequence joins TRBV5-1 and TRBJ2-1; D is perhaps TRBD1 or TRBD2 (5 bases each). The CDR3 is 14 amino acids. Trimming removed 3 bases from V and 4 bases from J, with 11 bases in between. Germline CDR1 reads SGHRS; CDR2 reads YFSETQ.

This CDR3 reads CASSARGGGPTGELFF. The CDR3, as DNA: TGTGCCAGCAGCGCAAGAGGCGGGGGACCCACCGGGGAGCTGTTTTTT. The chain couples TRBV9 to TRBJ2-2; 7 bases line up with TRBD2. Germline assignment: CDR1 SGDLS and CDR2 YYNGEE. There are 16 residues in the CDR3. The trim removed 3 bases at V and 4 bases at J, leaving 9 bases unmatched. Together with reference TRBV9 and TRBJ2-2, the CDR3 gives the full variable domain: DSGVTQTPKHLITATGQRVTLRCSPRSGDLSVYWYQQSLDQGLQFLIQYYNGEERAKGNILERFSAQQFPDLHSELNLSSLELGDSALYFCASSARGGGPTGELFFGEGSRLTVL.

This clone was found a few times. V usage is TRBV30 and J usage is TRBJ1-4; D gene uncertain. The CDR3 spans 15 residues. V was clipped by 0 bases and J by 5 bases, with 13 bases between them. The germline V gene has CDR1 GTSNPN and CDR2 SVGIG (reference sequence). CDR3 in amino acids: CAWSVFAALNEKLFF. The DNA for the CDR3 is TGTGCCTGGAGTGTATTTGCCGCGTTAAATGAAAAACTGTTTTTT.

The chain carries TRBV7-8 and TRBJ2-3, with D possibly matching TRBD2 (6 bases). V was pared by 3 bases and J by 4 bases, with 8 bases between. The germline V gene encodes CDR1 SGHVS and CDR2 FQNEAQ. The CDR3 has 13 amino acids. DNA for the CDR3: TGTGCCAGCAGCTTGGGGGGTTCAGATACGCAGTATTTT. Its translation: CASSLGGSDTQYF. Variable domain in full (rest from reference TRBV7-8 and TRBJ2-3): GAGVSQSPRYKVAKRGQDVALRCDPISGHVSLFWYQQALGQGPEFLTYFQNEAQLDKSGLPSDRFFAERPEGSVSTLKIQRTQQEDSAVYLCASSLGGSDTQYFGPGTRLTVL.

V gene TRBV29-1 combines with J gene TRBJ2-1; 7 nucleotides line up with TRBD2. From germline, CDR1 is SQVTM and CDR2 ANQGSEA. This CDR3 is built from 14 residues. V lost 7 bases to trimming and J lost 7 bases; unmatched junction nucleotides: 13. This CDR3 is CSGIAGQMRNEQFF. Here the CDR3 DNA reads TGCAGCGGAATAGCGGGTCAGATGAGGAATGAGCAGTTCTTC.

The chain recombines TRBV7-2 with TRBJ2-2, with TRBD1 matching over 12 bases. J lost 5 bases, V lost 5 bases, and 6 bases had no gene match. CDR1 and CDR2 from the germline V gene are SGHTA and FQGNSA. The length of the CDR3 is 16 residues. The CDR3 nucleotides are TGTGCCAGCAGCCTGGGACAGGGGGCACTTACCGGGGAGCTGTTTTTT. Residues: CASSLGQGALTGELFF.

The chain has TRBV2 and TRBJ2-2, with D possibly matching TRBD2 (5 bases). V lost 7 bases and J lost 5, with 11 bases in between. The CDR3 contains 13 residues. Germline CDR1 is SNHLY and CDR2 is FYNNEI. CDR3 DNA sequence: TGTGCCAGCATGGAGGCCCCGACCGGGGAGCTGTTTTTT. It yields the protein CASMEAPTGELFF.

The chain joins TRBV18 to TRBJ2-1; D possibly corresponds to TRBD2 (6 bases). CDR1 and CDR2 (germline): KGHSH, LQKENI. The V gene lost 1 base and the J gene lost 0 bases, with 13 bases spanning the gap. There are 17 residues in the CDR3. The CDR3 reads CASSPLAAGSSYNEQFF. CDR3 bases: TGTGCCAGCTCACCACTTGCGGCGGGAAGCTCCTACAATGAGCAGTTCTTC.

The V and J genes are TRBV6-1 and TRBJ2-3; 7 nucleotides align to TRBD2. This CDR3 is 15 amino acids long. Germline V gene sequence: CDR1 MNHNS, CDR2 SASEGT. The V and J ends lost 4 bases and 4 bases, in that order; junction bases with no gene match: 8. The CDR3 bases are TGTGCCAGCAGTGCTTCGGCGGGAGCCGCAGATACGCAGTATTTT. The encoded protein is CASSASAGAADTQYF.

The rearrangement joins TRBV5-1 to TRBJ2-5; D might be TRBD1 (7 bases). Trimming took off 7 bases at V and 3 bases at J, with 13 bases between the two ends. This CDR3 is 13 amino acids long. Looked up from germline, CDR1 is SGHRS and CDR2 is YFSETQ. CDR3 nucleotide sequence: TGCGCCAGCGGCGGCAGGGGGGAAGAGACCCAGTACTTC. Its protein is CASGGRGEETQYF.

Note on this clone: Other DNA sequences in this sample translate to the same CDR3. The chain uses TRBV19 and TRBJ2-7, with 9 bases identical to TRBD1. Trimming removed 4 bases from V and 2 bases from J; junction bases left unmatched: 0. The V gene's germline CDR1 is LNHDA and CDR2 SQIVND (reference sequence). The CDR3 is 13 amino acids. The CDR3 coding sequence is TGTGCCAGTAGTAGGACAGGGGCCTACGAGCAGTACTTC. Its translation is CASSRTGAYEQYF.

This chain connects TRBV7-2 to TRBJ2-5; 10 nucleotides agree with TRBD2. CDR1 is SGHTA and CDR2 is FQGNSA in the germline V gene. Trimming cost V 7 bases and J 5 bases; bases outside gene matches: 10. The CDR3 length is 15 residues. For the CDR3, the DNA is TGTGCCAGCAAACTCTCAGCGGGAGGGGTGGAGACCCAGTACTTC. It specifies CASKLSAGGVETQYF.

The chain joins TRBV29-1 to TRBJ1-3; no reliable D call. This CDR3 has 11 amino acids. Per germline, CDR1 SQVTM and CDR2 ANQGSEA. V lost 7 bases and J 7 bases, leaving 11 bases between the germline ends. CDR3: CSAELANTIYF. Written as DNA, the CDR3 is TGCAGCGCCGAACTAGCGAACACCATATATTTT.

CDR3 bases: TGTGCCAGCAGCTTAGGGGGAAAGGAACTCACGCCCCAGCATTTT. It translates to CASSLGGKELTPQHF. The genes are TRBV7-6 and TRBJ1-5; D unclear. The CDR3 contains 15 residues. Trimming left V 1 base short and J 9 bases short, with 16 bases between. Looked up from germline, CDR1 is SGHVS and CDR2 is FNYEAQ.

The chain combines TRBV7-9 with TRBJ1-3; no reliable D call. Germline V lookup: CDR1 SEHNR, CDR2 FQNEAQ (reference sequence). The CDR3 is 15 residues long. V lost 3 bases and J lost 2, with 11 bases in between. The CDR3 sequence is CASSFPRTAGNTIYF. The DNA of the CDR3 is TGTGCCAGCAGCTTTCCTCGGACGGCTGGAAACACCATATATTTT.

The chain uses TRBV10-3 and TRBJ1-1; D is unclear. Germline CDR1 ENHRY, CDR2 SYGVKD. This CDR3 is 15 amino acids long. The V end was cut by 0 bases, the J end by 1 base, with 9 bases between. CDR3: CAISESPIGNTEAFF. As DNA, the CDR3 is TGTGCCATCAGTGAGTCCCCGATAGGGAACACTGAAGCTTTCTTT.

This chain links TRBV4-3 with TRBJ2-1; 13 bases map to TRBD2. Germline CDR1 is LGHNA and CDR2 is YSLEER. Trimming took 3 bases from V and 10 from J; bases not matched to a gene: 9. The CDR3 extends over 16 amino acids. The CDR3 is CASSQELAGGYREQFF. In DNA, the CDR3 is TGCGCCAGCAGCCAGGAACTAGCGGGAGGGTATAGGGAGCAGTTCTTC.